This T cell receptor (beta chain) was identified in a study of blood T cell repertoires in COVID-19. Sequenced by immunoSEQ multiplex PCR; TCRdb stores in-frame clones only, minus some. The profile shows over 100,000 clones, over 80% of them singletons. The CDR3 loop spans 13 amino acids. With 5 bases removed from V and 4 bases from J, the gap between germline ends came to 11 bases. Germline CDR1 is SEHNR and CDR2 is FQNEAQ (reference sequence). The genes are TRBV7-9 and TRBJ2-5, with D perhaps TRBD1 (5 bases). The specimen sequenced was peripheral blood. The TCR was taken from a woman in her sixties or seventies with acute or convalescent COVID-19. CDR3 protein: CASSLLRGETQYF. The CDR3 DNA reads TGTGCCAGCAGCCTATTAAGGGGAGAGACCCAGTACTTC.